This T cell receptor beta chain came from a study of post-analysis software for immune sequencing data. Looking at the study overall: Relapsing-remitting, secondary progressive and progressive-relapsing multiple sclerosis were all included among the disease courses. Study outcomes and limitations: Controls had lower frequencies than patients of four or five TRBV segments, which included TRBV5-6, TRBV5-1 and TRBV20-1. With F measure, samples from one preparation batch clustered together strongly. When compared against controls, multiple sclerosis patients showed significantly lower normalized Chao1 diversity.

The length of the CDR3 is 15 residues. The V gene lost 1 base and the J gene lost 8 bases, with 17 bases spanning the gap. CDR1 is SEHNR, CDR2 FQNEAQ, per germline (reference sequence). This clonotype was seen a handful of times. Its cognate antigen is unknown. Prepared libraries of TCR beta cDNA carried unique molecular identifiers. T cells numbering about 0.85 to 11 million yielded cDNA molecules that totaled some 500,000. TCRdb reprocessed the PCR reads with MiXCR, giving one entry per CDR3 protein. This table has almost 700,000 distinct CDR3 sequences, 59% appearing once. The rearrangement joins TRBV7-9 to TRBJ1-2; unclear D gene. The clonotype comes from a girl aged 2 to 10 with multiple sclerosis. The sequencing input was blood. The CDR3 sequence is CASSLEALSRGGYTF. CDR3 nucleotides: TGTGCCAGCAGCTTAGAGGCGCTCTCCCGAGGGGGCTACACCTTC.